The rows below give T cell receptor beta chains drawn from one sample of a study of T cells in Graves' hyperthyroidism and ophthalmopathy. TCRdb ran MiXCR on the multiplex PCR reads and lists one entry per CDR3 protein. The table records about 360,000 distinct CDR3 sequences, about a fifth of them present only once. Sequenced material: blood. These receptors were collected from a woman aged 18-35 years with Graves' hyperthyroidism. Both conserved end residues are part of each CDR3. D genes are given only for firm matches. A row's size may be missing; if present it is once, few, many or a size class.

many	.	TRBV7-9	TRBJ1-2	CASSFKEDIGPTF	TGTGCCAGCAGCTTTAAAGAGGACATCGGACCCACCTTC
.	.	TRBV12-3/TRBV12-4	TRBJ1-5	CASSSRAGINQPQHF	TGTGCCAGCAGCTCCAGGGCAGGCATCAATCAGCCCCAGCATTTT
many	TRBD2	TRBV15	TRBJ2-4	CATSRENSPKRGRNIQYF	TGTGCCACCAGCAGAGAAAACTCGCCCAAGCGGGGCCGAAACATTCAGTACTTC
few	TRBD1	TRBV7-3	TRBJ2-5	CASSSQGGSLQTQYF	TGTGCCAGCAGCTCACAGGGGGGATCGCTGCAGACCCAGTACTTC
many	.	TRBV6-5	TRBJ1-1	CASSPVGGGDTEAFF	TGTGCCAGCAGCCCGGTCGGGGGAGGGGACACTGAAGCTTTCTTT
many	.	TRBV20-1	TRBJ2-5	CSASPVRGIRETQYF	TGCAGTGCTAGCCCAGTAAGGGGGATTAGGGAGACCCAGTACTTC
many	.	TRBV6-5	TRBJ2-6	CASSFWGGGANVLTF	TGTGCCAGCAGTTTTTGGGGAGGTGGGGCCAACGTCCTGACTTTC
.	TRBD1	TRBV7-2	TRBJ1-2	CASSSQGAKGYGYTF	TGTGCCAGCAGCTCCCAGGGGGCTAAGGGGTATGGCTACACCTTC
many	TRBD1	TRBV6-5	TRBJ2-7	CASRGVRQGRGEQYF	TGTGCCAGCAGGGGAGTCAGACAGGGTCGAGGCGAGCAGTACTTC
.	TRBD1	TRBV5-1	TRBJ1-3	CASSIGQANGNTIHF	TGCGCCAGCAGCATTGGACAGGCTAACGGAAACACCATACATTTT
many	TRBD1	TRBV28	TRBJ1-1	CASSLRGARTGHLSSEAFF	TGTGCCAGCAGTTTAAGAGGAGCCCGGACAGGTCACCTTTCTTCTGAAGCTTTCTTT
many	TRBD1	TRBV24-1	TRBJ1-1	CATRDSGQGATEAFF	TGTGCCACCAGGGATTCTGGACAGGGGGCAACTGAAGCTTTCTTT
few	.	TRBV3-1	TRBJ2-7	CASSQDYGDEQYF	TGTGCCAGCAGCCAAGATTATGGGGACGAGCAGTACTTC
few	.	TRBV11-2	TRBJ2-3	CASSLDLSNSDTQYF	TGTGCCAGCAGCTTAGATCTAAGTAACAGCGATACGCAGTATTTT
many	TRBD1	TRBV29-1	TRBJ1-2	CSVEDRVRGRGVFNYGYTF	TGCAGCGTTGAAGATCGAGTTAGGGGGCGCGGGGTATTCAACTATGGCTACACCTTC
few	TRBD1	TRBV24-1	TRBJ2-2	CATSDRDRGTGELFF	TGTGCCACCAGTGATCGGGACAGGGGCACCGGGGAGCTGTTTTTT
few	.	TRBV11-1	TRBJ2-7	CASSAGRNEQYF	TGTGCCAGCAGCGCGGGACGAAACGAGCAGTACTTC
many	.	TRBV5-1	TRBJ1-2	CASSLVAIGYGYTF	TGCGCCAGCAGCTTGGTGGCGATCGGCTATGGCTACACCTTC
.	TRBD2	TRBV24-1	TRBJ2-7	CATSDNAGGAGYEQYF	TGTGCCACCAGTGATAATGCGGGGGGGGCCGGCTACGAGCAGTACTTC
many	.	TRBV12-3/TRBV12-4	TRBJ1-1	CASSLGTLMNTEAFF	TGTGCCAGCAGTTTAGGGACCCTTATGAACACTGAAGCTTTCTTT
.	TRBD1	TRBV6-1	TRBJ1-2	CASIPSRDRGYGYTF	TGTGCCAGCATTCCGAGCCGGGACAGGGGATATGGCTACACCTTC
many	TRBD1	TRBV20-1	TRBJ1-5	CSARSWQGEKGPQHF	TGCAGTGCTAGATCGTGGCAGGGGGAGAAAGGTCCCCAGCATTTT
many	TRBD1	TRBV24-1	TRBJ2-2	CATSDPGQGGLFGELFF	TGTGCCACCAGTGACCCCGGACAGGGAGGCCTCTTCGGGGAGCTGTTTTTT
many	TRBD1	TRBV12-5	TRBJ1-2	CASGAGTGGGGYTF	TGTGCTAGTGGAGCCGGGACAGGGGGCGGAGGCTACACCTTC
many	.	TRBV6-5	TRBJ1-5	CASSLEGTDQPQHF	TGTGCCAGCAGTTTGGAGGGAACCGACCAGCCCCAGCATTTT
many	.	TRBV12-3/TRBV12-4	TRBJ1-3	CASSRGGAAGGNTIYF	TGTGCCAGCAGCCGAGGCGGGGCGGCAGGTGGAAACACCATATATTTT
many	.	TRBV20-1	TRBJ2-5	CSARARQETQYF	TGCAGTGCTAGGGCCCGTCAAGAGACCCAGTACTTC